A selection of T cell receptor beta chains follows, all from one sample in a study of shared clonotypes between healthy human individuals. Assay: immunoSEQ multiplex PCR; the TCRdb copy retains only in-frame clones and omits some. The table records roughly 2,000,000 clones, approximately 92% of them present only once. Sequencing was performed on naive CD8+ T cells from PBMCs. These TCRs come from a man between 18 and 35 years old in good health. Some clones in this sample may be carry-over from other donors' samples. CDR3s include the opening cysteine and the closing phenylalanine or tryptophan. Each record gives: J gene, V gene, D gene, clone size, CDR3 protein, CDR3 DNA. A D gene is named only where the DNA matches it firmly. Clone sizes are given selectively: once, few, many, or a class where the clone is expanded.

j_call: TRBJ2-3; v_call: TRBV13; d_call: TRBD2; clone_size: .; cdr3_aa: CASSEWTSGRETDTQYF; cdr3_nt: TGTGCCAGCAGCGAATGGACTAGCGGGAGGGAAACAGATACGCAGTATTTT
j_call: TRBJ1-2; v_call: TRBV27; d_call: TRBD1; clone_size: .; cdr3_aa: CASGLGQGAGYGYTF; cdr3_nt: TGTGCCAGCGGCCTCGGACAGGGGGCCGGCTATGGCTACACCTTC
j_call: TRBJ2-7; v_call: TRBV6-1; d_call: .; clone_size: .; cdr3_aa: CATPYEGADEQYF; cdr3_nt: TGTGCCACCCCTTATGAAGGGGCGGACGAGCAGTACTTC
j_call: TRBJ1-2; v_call: TRBV28; d_call: TRBD1; clone_size: .; cdr3_aa: CASSLDRDYGYTF; cdr3_nt: TGTGCCAGCAGCTTGGACAGGGACTATGGCTACACCTTC
j_call: TRBJ1-4; v_call: TRBV28; d_call: .; clone_size: .; cdr3_aa: CASSLYGAPATNEKLFF; cdr3_nt: TGTGCCAGCAGTTTATATGGGGCCCCAGCAACTAATGAAAAACTGTTTTTT
j_call: TRBJ1-1; v_call: TRBV6-5; d_call: .; clone_size: .; cdr3_aa: CASSYLSGLGTEAFF; cdr3_nt: TGTGCCAGCAGTTACTTATCAGGGTTAGGCACTGAAGCTTTCTTT
j_call: TRBJ2-2; v_call: TRBV14; d_call: .; clone_size: .; cdr3_aa: CASSSVGRNTGELFF; cdr3_nt: TGTGCCAGCAGTTCTGTGGGACGGAACACCGGGGAGCTGTTTTTT
j_call: TRBJ2-1; v_call: TRBV7-9; d_call: .; clone_size: once; cdr3_aa: CASNTRLGNEQFF; cdr3_nt: TGTGCCAGCAACACCCGCCTTGGCAATGAGCAGTTCTTC
j_call: TRBJ2-7; v_call: TRBV13; d_call: TRBD1; clone_size: .; cdr3_aa: CASSLRDRAYEQYF; cdr3_nt: TGTGCCAGCAGCTTGAGGGACAGGGCCTACGAGCAGTACTTC
j_call: TRBJ2-7; v_call: TRBV6-6; d_call: .; clone_size: .; cdr3_aa: CASSYSEGPEQYF; cdr3_nt: TGTGCCAGCAGTTACTCCGAGGGACCGGAGCAGTACTTC
j_call: TRBJ1-1; v_call: TRBV5-1; d_call: .; clone_size: .; cdr3_aa: CASSLGREEAFF; cdr3_nt: TGCGCCAGCAGCCTCGGACGGGAGGAAGCTTTCTTT
j_call: TRBJ1-6; v_call: TRBV15; d_call: .; clone_size: .; cdr3_aa: CATSRTPQTFNSPLHF; cdr3_nt: TGTGCCACCAGCAGAACCCCCCAGACCTTCAATTCACCCCTCCACTTT
j_call: TRBJ1-3; v_call: TRBV4-1; d_call: .; clone_size: once; cdr3_aa: CASSQDGQGGNTIYF; cdr3_nt: TGCGCCAGCAGCCAAGATGGGCAGGGAGGAAACACCATATATTTT
j_call: TRBJ1-2; v_call: TRBV27; d_call: TRBD1; clone_size: .; cdr3_aa: CASSLGRGVGYTF; cdr3_nt: TGTGCCAGCAGTTTAGGCAGGGGGGTAGGCTACACCTTC
j_call: TRBJ1-1; v_call: TRBV28; d_call: .; clone_size: .; cdr3_aa: CASSRGRYIGITEAFF; cdr3_nt: TGTGCCAGCTCCCGTGGCCGTTACATCGGGATCACTGAAGCTTTCTTT
j_call: TRBJ1-1; v_call: TRBV5-1; d_call: .; clone_size: .; cdr3_aa: CASSFRGLATEAFF; cdr3_nt: TGCGCCAGCAGCTTCCGGGGATTGGCCACTGAAGCTTTCTTT
j_call: TRBJ1-4; v_call: TRBV10-3; d_call: TRBD1; clone_size: .; cdr3_aa: CAISESVGTGGEKLFF; cdr3_nt: TGTGCCATCAGTGAGTCAGTCGGGACAGGGGGTGAAAAACTGTTTTTT
j_call: TRBJ2-7; v_call: TRBV5-1; d_call: .; clone_size: once; cdr3_aa: CASSLRGEGESYEQYF; cdr3_nt: TGCGCCAGCAGCTTGAGAGGGGAGGGGGAGTCCTACGAGCAGTACTTC
j_call: TRBJ1-6; v_call: TRBV27; d_call: .; clone_size: .; cdr3_aa: CASTRWTDNSPLHF; cdr3_nt: TGTGCCAGCACCAGGTGGACAGATAATTCACCCCTCCACTTT
j_call: TRBJ1-2; v_call: TRBV27; d_call: .; clone_size: few; cdr3_aa: CASSSTQGTRGYTF; cdr3_nt: TGTGCCAGCAGTTCCACCCAGGGGACTCGAGGCTACACCTTC
j_call: TRBJ2-2; v_call: TRBV27; d_call: .; clone_size: .; cdr3_aa: CASSTLGPGELFF; cdr3_nt: TGTGCCAGCAGTACCCTGGGTCCCGGGGAGCTGTTTTTT
j_call: TRBJ2-7; v_call: TRBV7-9; d_call: TRBD1; clone_size: .; cdr3_aa: CASSQTGTGDGEQYF; cdr3_nt: TGTGCCAGCAGCCAAACAGGGACAGGGGACGGCGAGCAGTACTTC
j_call: TRBJ1-2; v_call: TRBV28; d_call: .; clone_size: .; cdr3_aa: CASTPRGRRTSNYGYTF; cdr3_nt: TGTGCCAGCACCCCGCGGGGGCGTCGTACATCTAACTATGGCTACACCTTC
j_call: TRBJ2-1; v_call: TRBV11-2; d_call: TRBD1; clone_size: once; cdr3_aa: CASSFRDSYNEQFF; cdr3_nt: TGTGCCAGCAGCTTTCGGGACAGCTACAATGAGCAGTTCTTC
j_call: TRBJ2-7; v_call: TRBV27; d_call: .; clone_size: .; cdr3_aa: CASSQWGRYEQYF; cdr3_nt: TGTGCCAGCAGTCAATGGGGACGGTACGAGCAGTACTTC
j_call: TRBJ1-1; v_call: TRBV10-1; d_call: .; clone_size: .; cdr3_aa: CASSPSGLGSTEAFF; cdr3_nt: TGCGCCAGCAGCCCCTCCGGGCTAGGGAGCACTGAAGCTTTCTTT
j_call: TRBJ2-3; v_call: TRBV9; d_call: .; clone_size: .; cdr3_aa: CASSGGPPAQYF; cdr3_nt: TGTGCCAGCAGCGGCGGACCCCCGGCGCAGTATTTT